The 19 T cell receptor beta chains below were found in one sample sequenced in a study of T cell responses to AZD1222 COVID-19 vaccine. Only in-frame clones appear in the TCRdb table, and some are missing; sequencing was by immunoSEQ multiplex PCR. Among some 40,000 clones listed, 60% to 85% were seen once. The starting material was peripheral blood, obtained on day 0 of AZD1222 vaccination. The receptors were gathered from an adult in good health.

This clone was detected once. The J gene is TRBJ2-5, the V gene TRBV7-9, with a tentative D call TRBD2 (7 bases). CDR1 is SEHNR and CDR2 is FQNEAQ in the germline V gene (reference sequence). CDR3 length: 19 residues. V was cut by 6 bases and J by 4 bases, with 30 bases left in between. The CDR3 nucleotides read TGTGCCAGCAGTCGTGGCGGGGGCCAGATCGTCCCAAGTCGAGAGACCCAGTACTTC. Its translation is CASSRGGGQIVPSRETQYF.

The DNA of the CDR3 is TGTGCCAGCAGCCCCCGGGACAACTACAATGAGCAGTTCTTC. Translated, it gives CASSPRDNYNEQFF. The chain combines TRBV7-2 with TRBJ2-1; D may be TRBD1 (6 bases). The CDR3 is 14 residues long. V lost 5 bases and J 3 bases, leaving 11 bases between the germline ends. Germline V gene data show CDR1 as SGHTA and CDR2 as FQGNSA.

There are a few counts of this clone. The chain is built from TRBV5-1 and TRBJ1-1; D is undetermined. Trimming removed 4 bases from V and 1 base from J, with 11 bases in between. The CDR3 length is 14 residues. Per germline, CDR1 SGHRS and CDR2 YFSETQ. The CDR3, as DNA: TGCGCCAGCAGCCCGGGCCGGGAGAACACTGAAGCTTTCTTT. Encoded protein: CASSPGRENTEAFF.

This rearrangement joins TRBV2 to TRBJ2-2, with D unresolved. The V end was cut by 4 bases, the J end by 5 bases, with 14 bases between. CDR1 is SNHLY and CDR2 is FYNNEI in the germline V gene. The CDR3 extends over 15 amino acids. CDR3 sequence reads: CASSVQEMATGELFF. The CDR3 nucleotides are TGTGCCAGCAGTGTTCAGGAGATGGCAACCGGGGAGCTGTTTTTT.

By share of the sample, this clone is medium-sized (0.01 to 0.1%). The chain joins TRBV5-4 to TRBJ1-2; 7 bases match TRBD1. The CDR3 runs 15 residues. V was pared by 0 bases and J by 2 bases, with 4 bases of the junction left unmatched. CDR1 and CDR2 (germline): SGHNT, YYREEE (reference sequence). The CDR3 reads CASSLAVTGNYGYTF. The CDR3 DNA reads TGTGCCAGCAGCTTGGCCGTGACAGGGAACTATGGCTACACCTTC.

Details on this clone: One junction end disagrees with the germline gene, perhaps due to a read error. The chain links TRBV30 to TRBJ2-3; TRBD2 matches 9 bases. This CDR3 has 11 amino acids. The germline CDR1 and CDR2 sequences are GTSNPN and SVGIG (reference sequence). CDR3 loop: CAWSVGTSRVF. The CDR3 DNA follows: TGTGCCTGGAGTGTAGGGACTAGCCGAGTTTTT.

V and J are TRBV7-2 and TRBJ1-1; no definite D call. The CDR3 covers 12 residues. The germline gives CDR1 SGHTA, CDR2 FQGNSA. The V gene lost 5 bases and the J gene lost 5 bases, with 9 bases spanning the gap. The CDR3 reads CASSHMGTEAFF. CDR3 nucleotide sequence: TGTGCCAGCAGCCACATGGGGACTGAAGCTTTCTTT.

J is TRBJ1-1 and V is TRBV11-1, with D possibly being TRBD1 (5 bases). V lost 4 bases to trimming and J lost 14 bases, with 20 bases between them. CDR3 size: 13 residues. Germline loops: CDR1 SGHAT, CDR2 FQDESV (reference sequence). This CDR3 reads CASSSGFSGSGFF. The CDR3 DNA reads as TGTGCCAGCAGCTCAGGATTCTCAGGGTCCGGCTTCTTT.

This clone was observed a handful of times. The chain is built from TRBV19 and TRBJ1-4; TRBD1 matches at 8 bases. J gave up 12 bases and V 2 bases, and 8 bases lay outside the gene matches. Germline CDR1 is LNHDA and CDR2 is SQIVND (reference sequence). The length of the CDR3 is 14 residues. The CDR3 is CASSIKRQGTELFF. CDR3 nucleotides: TGTGCCAGTAGTATAAAAAGACAGGGGACTGAACTGTTTTTT.

This clone was counted between two and nine times. V usage is TRBV3-1 (or the pseudogene TRBV3-2) and J usage is TRBJ2-2; D gene ambiguous. The CDR3 extends over 15 amino acids. From germline, CDR1 is LGHDT and CDR2 YNNKEL (reference sequence). V lost 3 bases to trimming and J lost 11 bases, with 19 bases between them. The CDR3 coding sequence is TGTGCCAGCAGCCAGCCCCTAGGGCGGCCTCAAGAGCTGTTTTTT. Protein product: CASSQPLGRPQELFF.

The chain recombines TRBV18 with TRBJ1-1; D gene unclear. The CDR3 runs 13 residues. V dropped 4 bases and J dropped 1 base, with 7 bases sitting between them. CDR1 and CDR2 (germline): KGHSH, LQKENI. The DNA for the CDR3 is TGTGCCAGCTCACAGGAGCCGAACACTGAAGCTTTCTTT. As protein: CASSQEPNTEAFF. Combining the CDR3 with reference TRBV18 and TRBJ1-1 gives the whole variable domain NAGVMQNPRHLVRRRGQEARLRCSPMKGHSHVYWYRQLPEEGLKFMVYLQKENIIDESGMPKERFSAEFPKEGPSILRIQQVVRGDSAAYFCASSQEPNTEAFFGQGTRLTVV.

CDR3 bases: TGTGCCAGCAGCCCGAACACCGGGGAGCTGTTTTTT. Protein product: CASSPNTGELFF. The J gene is TRBJ2-2, the V gene TRBV7-7; D is uncertain. Germline CDR1 and CDR2: SSHAT and FNYEAQ (reference sequence). Trimming left V 5 bases short and J 0 bases short, with 1 base between. The CDR3 is made up of 12 amino acids.

The chain employs TRBV2 and TRBJ1-4; 7 bases are shared with TRBD1. CDR3 length: 15 amino acids. V lost 3 bases, J lost 2 bases, and 3 bases stayed unmatched. Germline values: CDR1 SNHLY, CDR2 FYNNEI. Here the CDR3 reads CASSDLTGTNEKLFF. DNA of the CDR3: TGTGCCAGCAGTGATTTGACAGGGACTAATGAAAAACTGTTTTTT. Looking up the rest from reference TRBV2 and TRBJ1-4 gives the full variable domain: EPEVTQTPSHQVTQMGQEVILRCVPISNHLYFYWYRQILGQKVEFLVSFYNNEISEKSEIFDDQFSVERPDGSNFTLKIRSTKLEDSAMYFCASSDLTGTNEKLFFGSGTQLSVL.

This clone was counted only a few times. The CDR3: CASSQFMSSYNSPLHF. The CDR3 DNA follows: TGTGCCAGCAGCCAATTTATGAGCTCCTATAATTCACCCCTCCACTTT. This chain uses TRBV3-1 (or the pseudogene TRBV3-2) with TRBJ1-6; no definite D call. Germline assignment: CDR1 LGHDT and CDR2 YNNKEL (reference sequence). The CDR3 contains 16 residues. The ends were cut back, 2 bases at V and 0 bases at J, with 8 bases in the middle.

The chain is built from TRBV19 and TRBJ1-3, with D perhaps TRBD1 (6 bases). V was cut by 3 bases and J by 4 bases, with 10 bases left in between. The CDR3 covers 14 residues. CDR1 and CDR2 from the germline V gene are LNHDA and SQIVND (reference sequence). The CDR3 loop reads CASSMGGRGNTIYF. As DNA, the CDR3 is TGTGCCAGTAGTATGGGGGGGCGCGGAAACACCATATATTTT.

This clone is a singleton in its sample. V is TRBV14 and J is TRBJ2-7, with 9 bases aligning to TRBD1. In germline, CDR1 is SGHDN, CDR2 FVKESK. CDR3 length: 15 amino acids. Trimming cost V 4 bases and J 2 bases; bases outside gene matches: 6. The CDR3 nucleotides read TGTGCCAGCAGCCGCTCACAGGGGGCAACCTACGAGCAGTACTTC. Its translation is CASSRSQGATYEQYF.

The CDR3 reads CASSQGGATGELFF. The CDR3 nucleotides read TGTGCCAGCAGCCAAGGCGGGGCCACCGGGGAGCTGTTTTTT. This chain connects TRBV3-1 (or the pseudogene TRBV3-2) to TRBJ2-2, with D possibly matching TRBD2 (6 bases). The CDR3 length is 14 residues. CDR1 and CDR2 (germline): LGHDT, YNNKEL (reference sequence). The V end lost 1 base, the J end lost 4 bases, and 7 bases lay between the germline ends.

This clone appeared a single time. The chain carries TRBV19 and TRBJ1-1; D gene ambiguous. The CDR3 sequence is 13 residues long. Germline lookup yields CDR1 LNHDA and CDR2 SQIVND (reference sequence). Trimming stripped 5 bases from V and 1 base from J, with 8 bases between. Here the CDR3 reads CASSRRSNTEAFF. In DNA, the CDR3 is TGTGCCAGTAGTCGACGGTCGAACACTGAAGCTTTCTTT.

This clone was detected only once. The chain couples TRBV30 to TRBJ1-4, with TRBD1 matching over 8 bases. Looked up from germline, CDR1 is GTSNPN and CDR2 is SVGIG (reference sequence). V gave up 2 bases and J gave up 8 bases; unmatched junction bases: 10. This CDR3 region has 15 residues. CDR3 in amino acids: CAWSRDRILREKLFF. The CDR3 DNA follows: TGTGCCTGGAGTCGGGACAGGATCTTGAGGGAAAAACTGTTTTTT.